This T cell receptor (beta chain) comes out of a study of T cell responses to AZD1222 COVID-19 vaccine. Sequencing was performed with immunoSEQ multiplex PCR; in TCRdb, only in-frame clones are kept and a portion is missing. The sample gives 45,000 to 55,000 clones, about 86% of which show up once; roughly 10% is in the top ten. Trimming cost V 11 bases and J 4 bases; bases outside gene matches: 16. The CDR3 runs to 16 residues. The germline V gene has CDR1 SEHNR and CDR2 FQNEAQ (reference sequence). Details on this clone: Its target is unknown.

Study outcomes and limitations: Unmutated variant regions reportedly attract nearly half of all spike-specific TCRs. Once two AZD1222 doses were given, Spike-specific TCR breadth and depth went up. Recipients of AZD1222 seropositive at baseline numbered only five or six.

The receptor was isolated from an adult in good health. The material was peripheral blood, obtained on day 0 of AZD1222 vaccination. J is TRBJ1-2 and V is TRBV7-9; 10 bases line up with TRBD1. CDR3 amino acids: CAAPGLTGGLRYGYTF. The CDR3 nucleotides read TGTGCCGCTCCAGGGCTGACAGGGGGCCTCCGCTATGGCTACACCTTC. The full variable domain, completed using reference TRBV7-9 and TRBJ1-2, is DTGVSQNPRHKITKRGQNVTFRCDPISEHNRLYWYRQTLGQGPEFLTYFQNEAQLEKSRLLSDRFSAERPKGSFSTLEIQRTEQGDSAMYLCAAPGLTGGLRYGYTFGSGTRLTVV.